Shown below are 20 T cell receptor beta chains from a single sample sequenced in a study of blood T cells in healthy people across ages. Alongside a J-beta primer mix, a sample-barcoded 5' primer served in a second PCR lasting 7 to 11 cycles. Each CDR3 protein is one row after TCRdb ran MiXCR on the 5' RACE reads. The sample records some 710,000 distinct CDR3 sequences, 22% being singletons. Sequencing input: blood. All receptors derive from a man aged 65 to 85 in good health.

This chain uses TRBV20-1 with TRBJ2-6; no clear D gene. Germline V gene lookup returns CDR1 DFQATT and CDR2 SNEGSKA (reference sequence). This CDR3 has 13 amino acids. The V end was cut by 3 bases, the J end by 4 bases, with 7 bases between. The CDR3 reads CSARAVGANVLTF. CDR3 bases: TGCAGTGCTAGGGCGGTGGGGGCCAACGTCCTGACTTTC.

The chain has TRBV11-2 and TRBJ2-5, with TRBD2 identical over 7 bases. The J call may not be correct, given that the DNA end is closer to TRBJ2-1. CDR1 and CDR2 (germline): SGHAT, FQNNGV. This CDR3 is built from 14 residues. CDR3 residues: CASSFLRESPEQFF. The CDR3 DNA reads TGTGCCAGCAGCTTCCTGCGGGAGTCGCCTGAGCAGTTCTTC.

In this sample, this clonotype turned up a few times. This chain links TRBV20-1 with TRBJ2-1; no reliable D call. This CDR3 is built from 14 residues. The germline V and J ends were trimmed by 0 bases and 7 bases, with 13 bases remaining between them. The germline CDR1 and CDR2 sequences are DFQATT and SNEGSKA (reference sequence). CDR3 sequence (DNA): TGCAGTGCTAGAGATTTTAGACTCCAGAATGAGCAGTTCTTC. Encoded protein: CSARDFRLQNEQFF.

This clonotype came up a few times. V usage is TRBV12-3 or TRBV12-4 and J usage is TRBJ2-7, with 7 bases matching TRBD2. The CDR3 has 15 residues. After removal of 6 bases from V and 3 bases from J, the junction contained 11 bases not matched to a gene. CDR3 residues: CASSTSAGLYYEQYF. The CDR3 DNA reads TGTGCCAGCAGCACCTCAGCGGGACTTTACTACGAGCAGTACTTC.

There are many counts of this clonotype. The chain employs TRBV29-1 and TRBJ2-1, with 7 bases identical to TRBD2. The CDR3 is made up of 11 amino acids. Looked up from germline, CDR1 is SQVTM and CDR2 is ANQGSEA. Trimming at V came to 4 bases and at J to 7 bases, leaving 1 base not matched to a gene. DNA for the CDR3: TGCAGCGTTGGGGGGGGGAATGAGCAGTTCTTC. It specifies CSVGGGNEQFF.

This sequence joins TRBV6-1 and TRBJ2-7; 7 positions match TRBD1. The CDR3 is made up of 14 amino acids. Germline CDR1 MNHNS, CDR2 SASEGT. Trimming cost V 4 bases and J 6 bases; bases outside gene matches: 9. CDR3 nucleotide sequence: TGTGCCAGCAGTGCCTTTGTGACAGGGACCGAGCAGTACGTC. As protein: CASSAFVTGTEQYV.

There are many counts of this clonotype. This chain connects TRBV20-1 to TRBJ2-5, with TRBD1 matching 7 bases. This CDR3 has 15 amino acids. Trimming took 3 bases from V and 5 from J; bases not matched to a gene: 12. Germline loops: CDR1 DFQATT, CDR2 SNEGSKA (reference sequence). CDR3 region: CSASPSRGPGETQYF. The CDR3 nucleotides are TGCAGTGCTAGTCCCAGTAGGGGGCCTGGGGAGACCCAGTACTTC.

This clonotype was observed a few times. The V and J genes are TRBV10-3 and TRBJ2-1; 7 nucleotides line up with TRBD1. Germline lookup yields CDR1 ENHRY and CDR2 SYGVKD. This CDR3 region has 15 residues. The J segment lost 0 bases and the V segment lost 5 bases, leaving 4 bases of the junction unmatched. The CDR3 coding sequence is TGTGCCATCAGTCCCGGGACAGTCTCCTACAATGAGCAGTTCTTC. Its protein is CAISPGTVSYNEQFF.

The chain combines TRBV4-3 with TRBJ2-1; no reliable D call. V was pared by 1 base and J by 3 bases, with 7 bases between. Germline values: CDR1 LGHNA, CDR2 YSLEER. The CDR3 runs to 14 residues. The CDR3 loop is CASSQARYYNEQFF. The CDR3 DNA sequence: TGCGCCAGCAGCCAAGCACGGTACTACAATGAGCAGTTCTTC.

This clonotype was recorded a few times. This CDR3 reads CSARGRNQRPDIHGISGDTQYF. Here the CDR3 DNA reads TGCAGTGCTAGAGGGAGAAACCAGCGTCCGGACATTCACGGGATCTCGGGGGATACGCAGTATTTT. The chain has TRBV20-1 and TRBJ2-3; D possibly matches TRBD1 or TRBD2 (5 bases each). V lost 1 base to trimming and J lost 6 bases, with 38 bases between them. Looked up from germline, CDR1 is DFQATT and CDR2 is SNEGSKA (reference sequence). This CDR3 is 22 amino acids long.

The chain carries TRBV12-3 or TRBV12-4 and TRBJ2-3; D is possibly TRBD2 (6 bases). CDR3 length equals 15 residues. V was shortened by 7 bases and J by 1 base, with 15 bases between the two germline ends. CDR3: CASTAGPTRTDTQYF. In nucleotides, the CDR3 is TGTGCCAGCACCGCGGGGCCCACGCGCACAGATACGCAGTATTTT.

A few counts support this clonotype. This chain joins TRBV11-2 and TRBJ2-6; D is perhaps TRBD1 (5 bases). CDR1 is SGHAT and CDR2 is FQNNGV in the germline V gene. The CDR3 extends over 16 amino acids. V lost 3 bases and J 0 bases, leaving 9 bases between the germline ends. The CDR3: CASSFTGVSGANVLTF. CDR3 sequence (DNA): TGTGCCAGCAGCTTCACAGGAGTCTCTGGGGCCAACGTCCTGACTTTC.

For the CDR3, the DNA is TGTGCCAGCACCATACAGCGCTATTCTGCAACTAATGAAAAACTGTTTTTT. Its protein is CASTIQRYSATNEKLFF. This sequence joins TRBV28 and TRBJ1-4; D is unresolved. Trimming removed 7 bases from V and 0 bases from J, with 18 bases in between. The germline CDR1 and CDR2 sequences are MDHEN and SYDVKM. CDR3 length: 17 residues.

The chain has TRBV6-2 or TRBV6-3 and TRBJ2-7; 9 bases are a match to TRBD1. CDR1 and CDR2 from the germline V gene are MNHEY and SVGEGT. Trimming at V came to 2 bases and at J to 6 bases, leaving 5 bases not matched to a gene. The CDR3 extends over 14 amino acids. CDR3 protein: CASSYTDRGSEQYV. The DNA of the CDR3 is TGTGCCAGCAGTTACACCGACAGGGGGTCCGAGCAGTACGTC.

The J gene is TRBJ2-3, the V gene TRBV12-3 or TRBV12-4; D gene ambiguous. Trimming took 3 bases from V and 4 from J, leaving 8 bases between them. This CDR3 region has 13 residues. CDR3: CASSFVTADTQYF. In DNA form, the CDR3 reads TGTGCCAGCAGTTTCGTGACCGCAGATACGCAGTATTTT.

The chain recombines TRBV12-3 or TRBV12-4 with TRBJ1-1; D unresolved. Trimming took off 3 bases at V and 2 bases at J, with 7 bases between the two ends. The length of the CDR3 is 13 residues. CDR3 DNA sequence: TGTGCCAGCAGTTTCGCCAGTAACACTGAAGCTTTCTTT. Translating it yields CASSFASNTEAFF.

This clonotype has at least ten counts. This rearrangement joins TRBV21-1 to TRBJ2-3. TRBV21-1 is recorded as a pseudogene. This CDR3 comprises 16 residues. CDR3 nucleotide sequence: TGTGCCAGCAGCAAAGTGGCCGGTCGAGGCACAGATACGCAGTATTTT. Translation gives CASSKVAGRGTDTQYF.

This clonotype was counted a few times. This chain links TRBV29-1 with TRBJ1-2; 7 bases agree with TRBD1. J gave up 6 bases and V 5 bases, and 9 bases lay outside the gene matches. Per the germline V gene, CDR1 is SQVTM and CDR2 is ANQGSEA. The CDR3 extends over 13 amino acids. The CDR3 region has the DNA TGCAGCGTTCGTCGGGGGCAGGGGGATGGCTACACCTTC. Translation: CSVRRGQGDGYTF.

This chain links TRBV12-3 or TRBV12-4 with TRBJ1-4, with a weak D call TRBD1 (6 bases). This CDR3 contains 13 residues. Trimming removed 6 bases at V and 10 bases at J, with 15 bases between. Here the CDR3 reads CASSGRGIGKLFF. CDR3 in DNA: TGTGCCAGCAGCGGCAGGGGAATTGGAAAACTGTTTTTT.

This clonotype was observed at least ten times. CDR3 nucleotide sequence: TGTGCCAGTAGTGGGTCCCCAAGGCAGCCCCAGCATTTT. It translates to CASSGSPRQPQHF. The chain combines TRBV19 with TRBJ1-5; D remains unclear. The CDR3 covers 13 residues. V lost 5 bases, J lost 7 bases, and 12 bases lay in between. CDR1 is LNHDA, CDR2 SQIVND, per germline (reference sequence).